This entry lists 28 T cell receptor beta chains sequenced from one sample in a study of T cell repertoires in cytomegalovirus infection. One entry per CDR3 protein results from TCRdb running MiXCR on the reads. The sample shows 170,000 or so distinct CDR3 sequences, approximately 15% of them seen only once. Sequenced: PBMCs. The receptor set was obtained from a human donor in good health (CMV status not recorded). Some clones in this sample may be carry-over from other donors' samples.

This clonotype was seen more than once but under ten times. The gene calls are TRBV5-1 and TRBJ1-4; D gene ambiguous. CDR3 length: 16 residues. The germline gives CDR1 SGHRS, CDR2 YFSETQ. V lost 1 base and J 0 bases, leaving 10 bases between the germline ends. CDR3 sequence: CASSLSGSSTNEKLFF. The CDR3 coding sequence is TGCGCCAGCAGCTTGTCGGGCAGCTCAACTAATGAAAAACTGTTTTTT.

This clonotype was counted many times. This sequence joins TRBV6-2 or TRBV6-3 and TRBJ2-5, with D tentatively TRBD2 (5 bases). Germline V lookup: CDR1 MNHEY, CDR2 SVGEGT. This CDR3 is 11 amino acids long. Trimming removed 4 bases at V and 10 bases at J, with 10 bases between. The CDR3 region has the DNA TGTGCCAGCAGTTTCAGCGGCGTCCAGTACTTC. This encodes CASSFSGVQYF.

The chain carries TRBV12-5 and TRBJ2-2; TRBD1 matches at 9 bases. This CDR3 is built from 15 residues. V lost 8 bases to trimming and J lost 4 bases; unmatched junction nucleotides: 8. Germline CDR1 is LGHNT and CDR2 is FRNRAP. The CDR3 loop reads CASSDWTGATGELFF. CDR3 coding DNA: TGTGCTAGTTCCGATTGGACAGGGGCCACCGGGGAGCTGTTTTTT.

Many counts were recorded for this clonotype. The chain joins TRBV7-8 to TRBJ1-1; 7 positions match TRBD1. Trimming at V came to 7 bases and at J to 3 bases, leaving 14 bases not matched to a gene. CDR1 and CDR2 (germline): SGHVS, FQNEAQ. This CDR3 contains 16 residues. CDR3 nucleotide sequence: TGTGCCAGCACCTACCAAAGAGGGCAGGGGGACACTGAAGCTTTCTTT. It codes for CASTYQRGQGDTEAFF.

Only one count was recorded for this clonotype. Since a much larger clone is just one base distant, this may be a read error. The chain carries TRBV7-2 and TRBJ1-5, with a weak D call TRBD1 (5 bases). V lost 9 bases, J lost 6 bases, and 15 bases lay in between. The germline V gene has CDR1 SGHTA and CDR2 FQGNSA. The CDR3 spans 13 residues. CDR3 nucleotide sequence: TGTGCCAGTGGATGGGGGTTAGGTCAGCCCCAGCATTTT. Protein sequence: CASGWGLGQPQHF.

The genes are TRBV27 and TRBJ1-5, with D maybe TRBD1 (5 bases). The CDR3 covers 16 residues. Germline loops: CDR1 MNHEY, CDR2 SMNVEV (reference sequence). V lost 7 bases and J lost 0, with 16 bases in between. In DNA, the CDR3 is TGTGCCAGCAATCAATTTGGAGGGGCTAGCAATCAGCCCCAGCATTTT. Translating gives CASNQFGGASNQPQHF.

J is TRBJ2-7 and V is TRBV20-1; 7 bases fit TRBD1. Germline loops: CDR1 DFQATT, CDR2 SNEGSKA (reference sequence). CDR3 length: 13 residues. V lost 5 bases, J lost 2 bases, and 6 bases stayed unmatched. In nucleotides, the CDR3 is TGCAGTGCTCCACCCGGACAGGCCTACGAGCAGTACTTC. Translated: CSAPPGQAYEQYF.

The CDR3 spells CASRDRGRNTEAFF. CDR3 coding DNA: TGTGCCAGCCGGGACAGGGGCCGAAACACTGAAGCTTTCTTT. V gene TRBV11-2 combines with J gene TRBJ1-1; 10 nucleotides agree with TRBD1. The CDR3 runs 14 residues. Germline V gene lookup returns CDR1 SGHAT and CDR2 FQNNGV. V gave up 8 bases and J gave up 2 bases; unmatched junction bases: 5. Full variable domain (missing parts from reference TRBV11-2 and TRBJ1-1): EAGVAQSPRYKIIEKRQSVAFWCNPISGHATLYWYQQILGQGPKLLIQFQNNGVVDDSQLPKDRFSAERLKGVDSTLKIQPAKLEDSAVYLCASRDRGRNTEAFFGQGTRLTVV.

The sample holds a few counts of this clonotype. The gene calls are TRBV29-1 and TRBJ2-2; D may correspond to TRBD1 or TRBD2 (5 bases each). The V gene's germline CDR1 is SQVTM and CDR2 ANQGSEA. This CDR3 has 14 amino acids. V lost 0 bases and J 5 bases, leaving 10 bases between the germline ends. The CDR3 DNA is TGCAGCGTTGAAGAGGGGGTTTCGACCGGGGAGCTGTTTTTT. The encoded protein is CSVEEGVSTGELFF.

The V and J genes are TRBV29-1 and TRBJ1-2; D is ambiguous. V gave up 6 bases and J gave up 8 bases, with 19 bases separating them. There are 13 residues in the CDR3. Germline assignment: CDR1 SQVTM and CDR2 ANQGSEA. CDR3 residues: CSVGFTLLQGYTF. The CDR3 coding sequence is TGCAGCGTCGGATTTACCCTCTTGCAGGGCTACACCTTC.

At least ten counts were recorded for this clonotype. V and J are TRBV7-2 and TRBJ1-1; possible D gene TRBD1, 6 bases. Germline CDR1 SGHTA, CDR2 FQGNSA. V was clipped by 5 bases and J by 5 bases, with 15 bases between them. The CDR3 is 14 amino acids. The CDR3 sequence: CASSPEGGRTEAFF. As DNA, the CDR3 is TGTGCCAGCAGCCCTGAAGGGGGTAGGACTGAAGCTTTCTTT.

The sample holds many counts of this clonotype. V and J are TRBV7-2 and TRBJ2-3; TRBD2 is a possible D gene (7 bases). V shed 5 bases and J shed 4 bases, with 22 bases lying between them. The CDR3 contains 17 residues. The germline V gene encodes CDR1 SGHTA and CDR2 FQGNSA. This CDR3 reads CASSVKRDIWGPDTQYF. In nucleotides, the CDR3 is TGTGCCAGCAGCGTCAAGCGGGACATTTGGGGTCCAGATACGCAGTATTTT. The whole variable domain, filled in from reference TRBV7-2 and TRBJ2-3, reads GAGVSQSPSNKVTEKGKDVELRCDPISGHTALYWYRQSLGQGLEFLIYFQGNSAPDKSGLPSDRFSAERTGGSVSTLTIQRTQQEDSAVYLCASSVKRDIWGPDTQYFGPGTRLTVL.

This clonotype has ten or more counts. The chain joins TRBV11-2 to TRBJ1-5; D may be TRBD1 (5 bases). The CDR3 covers 15 residues. CDR1 SGHAT and CDR2 FQNNGV come from the germline V gene. Deletions cut 1 base from V and 7 bases from J, with 14 bases between. CDR3 sequence (DNA): TGTGCCAGCAGCTTAGGAGTGGGGGTGAAACAGCCCCAGCATTTT. Protein product: CASSLGVGVKQPQHF.

This chain links TRBV11-2 with TRBJ1-2, with D possibly matching TRBD1 (6 bases). V was clipped by 5 bases and J by 3 bases, with 10 bases between them. The CDR3 is 13 residues long. CDR1 and CDR2 (germline): SGHAT, FQNNGV. The CDR3 sequence is CASSPQGDYGYTF. Written as DNA, the CDR3 is TGTGCCAGCAGCCCACAGGGAGACTATGGCTACACCTTC.

This clonotype was counted between two and nine times. The rearrangement links TRBV3-1 to TRBJ2-6; 11 positions agree with TRBD1. The length of the CDR3 is 22 residues. The V and J ends lost 4 bases and 0 bases, in that order; junction bases with no gene match: 17. The germline V gene has CDR1 LGHDT and CDR2 YNNKEL (reference sequence). CDR3 DNA: TGTGCCAGCAGCCGAACAATTAGGACAGGGGGCCCCCAGTTCTCTGGGGCCAACGTCCTGACTTTC. Amino acid sequence: CASSRTIRTGGPQFSGANVLTF.

In this sample, this clonotype turned up a few times. The chain employs TRBV10-2 and TRBJ2-7, with D tentatively TRBD1 (5 bases). Per germline, CDR1 WSHSY and CDR2 SAAADI. CDR3 size: 12 residues. V was cut by 0 bases and J by 6 bases, with 6 bases left in between. The CDR3 DNA reads TGCGCCAGCAGTGAGTCAAGGGGCGAGCAGTACTTC. Translating it yields CASSESRGEQYF.

This clonotype has a handful of counts. This sequence joins TRBV2 and TRBJ2-1, with D possibly being TRBD2 (7 bases). The germline V and J ends were trimmed by 6 bases and 1 base, with 16 bases remaining between them. This CDR3 is built from 16 residues. Germline values: CDR1 SNHLY, CDR2 FYNNEI. CDR3 sequence reads: CASRGGGRRSYNEQFF. The CDR3 bases are TGTGCCAGCAGGGGAGGGGGGCGCAGGTCCTACAATGAGCAGTTCTTC.

This clonotype has just a few counts. Here the CDR3 reads CASNHYAGGVPETQYF. DNA for the CDR3: TGTGCCAGCAACCATTACGCCGGGGGCGTCCCAGAGACCCAGTACTTC. The rearrangement links TRBV27 to TRBJ2-5; D tentatively reads TRBD1 or TRBD2 (6 bases each). V was cut by 7 bases and J by 4 bases, with 22 bases left in between. The germline CDR1 and CDR2 sequences are MNHEY and SMNVEV (reference sequence). CDR3 length: 16 amino acids.

The CDR3 bases are TGTGCCAGCAGCTTAAGGGTACTAGCGGGAGAAGAGACCCAGTACTTC. Translating gives CASSLRVLAGEETQYF. V gene TRBV7-9 combines with J gene TRBJ2-5; TRBD2 agrees at 11 bases. This CDR3 comprises 16 residues. Germline V gene sequence: CDR1 SEHNR, CDR2 FQNEAQ (reference sequence). Trimming cost V 2 bases and J 3 bases; bases outside gene matches: 5.

There are a few counts of this clonotype. V usage is TRBV5-1 and J usage is TRBJ2-2; D not resolved. V lost 10 bases to trimming and J lost 2 bases, with 18 bases between them. Germline CDR1 reads SGHRS; CDR2 reads YFSETQ. The CDR3 runs to 15 residues. This CDR3 reads CAGRQNTYNTGELFF. The CDR3 DNA reads TGCGCCGGGCGGCAGAACACCTATAACACCGGGGAGCTGTTTTTT.

This clonotype was seen repeatedly, ten times or more. The chain joins TRBV7-3 to TRBJ1-6; D remains unclear. Germline CDR1 and CDR2: SGHTA and FQGTGA. The CDR3 has 14 amino acids. Deletions cut 4 bases from V and 0 bases from J, with 4 bases between. The CDR3 bases are TGTGCCAGCAGCTCGAGCTCCTATAATTCACCCCTCCACTTT. Amino acids: CASSSSSYNSPLHF.

The chain recombines TRBV14 with TRBJ2-7; D not resolved. Trimming took off 6 bases at V and 4 bases at J, with 10 bases between the two ends. The germline V gene has CDR1 SGHDN and CDR2 FVKESK. The CDR3 totals 12 residues. The CDR3 sequence is CASSTAWYEQYF. In DNA form, the CDR3 reads TGTGCCAGCAGTACTGCTTGGTACGAGCAGTACTTC.

This clonotype was picked up many times. The genes are TRBV6-2 or TRBV6-3 and TRBJ2-2; D is possibly TRBD2 (6 bases). The CDR3 runs 14 residues. V was shortened by 8 bases and J by 4 bases, with 14 bases between the two germline ends. Germline-derived CDR1 and CDR2 are MNHEY and SVGEGT. The DNA of the CDR3 is TGTGCCAGCCTCCCGGGAGTGTCCACCGGGGAGCTGTTTTTT. Protein: CASLPGVSTGELFF.

This clonotype was counted many times. V and J are TRBV7-9 and TRBJ2-1; TRBD2 matches 8 bases. The CDR3 contains 13 residues. CDR1 is SEHNR, CDR2 FQNEAQ, per germline (reference sequence). V trimming: 5 bases; J trimming: 6 bases; junction bases outside the gene matches: 3. CDR3 loop: CASSAAGGNEQFF. The CDR3 coding sequence is TGTGCCAGCAGCGCGGCGGGAGGCAATGAGCAGTTCTTC.

The chain joins TRBV6-2 or TRBV6-3 to TRBJ2-7; D is perhaps TRBD1 or TRBD2 (5 bases each). Germline-derived CDR1 and CDR2 are MNHEY and SVGEGT. The CDR3 spans 13 residues. Trimming left V 4 bases short and J 7 bases short, with 14 bases between. CDR3 protein: CASSSDWGLEQYF. The CDR3 coding sequence is TGTGCCAGCAGTTCCGATTGGGGGTTGGAGCAGTACTTC.

The CDR3 spells CASSYEGVYNEQFF. The CDR3 DNA is TGTGCCAGCAGCTACGAGGGGGTCTACAATGAGCAGTTCTTC. The chain couples TRBV6-6 to TRBJ2-1; a weak D match, TRBD1 (6 bases). V gave up 6 bases and J gave up 3 bases, with 12 bases separating them. CDR1 and CDR2 from the germline V gene are MNHNY and SVGAGI (reference sequence). CDR3 length: 14 amino acids.

In its sample, this clonotype was seen a few times. The chain links TRBV4-2 to TRBJ2-5; D remains unclear. Germline assignment: CDR1 LGHNA and CDR2 YNFKEQ. The V and J ends lost 0 bases and 4 bases respectively, with 9 bases between them. CDR3 length: 14 amino acids. The CDR3: CASSQESSSETQYF. The DNA of the CDR3 is TGTGCCAGCAGCCAAGAGAGTAGCTCAGAGACCCAGTACTTC.

This clonotype was seen many times. This chain connects TRBV9 to TRBJ2-5, with 12 bases fitting TRBD2. This CDR3 has 14 residues. V was clipped by 4 bases and J by 3 bases; unmatched bases: 1. CDR1 is SGDLS, CDR2 YYNGEE, per germline. CDR3 loop: CASSSSGGEETQYF. DNA of the CDR3: TGTGCCAGCAGCTCTAGCGGGGGGGAAGAGACCCAGTACTTC.